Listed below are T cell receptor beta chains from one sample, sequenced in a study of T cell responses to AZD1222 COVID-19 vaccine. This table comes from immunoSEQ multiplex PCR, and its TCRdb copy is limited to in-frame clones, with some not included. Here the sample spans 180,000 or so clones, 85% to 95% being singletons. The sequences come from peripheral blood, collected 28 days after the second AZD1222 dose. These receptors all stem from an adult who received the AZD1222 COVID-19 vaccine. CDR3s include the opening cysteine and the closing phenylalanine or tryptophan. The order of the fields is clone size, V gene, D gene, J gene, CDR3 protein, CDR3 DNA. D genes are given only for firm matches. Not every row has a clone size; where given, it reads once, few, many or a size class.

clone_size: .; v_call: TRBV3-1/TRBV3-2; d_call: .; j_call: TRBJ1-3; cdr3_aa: CASSLGLGADTIYF; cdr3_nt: TGTGCCAGCAGCCTCGGACTCGGGGCGGACACCATATATTTT
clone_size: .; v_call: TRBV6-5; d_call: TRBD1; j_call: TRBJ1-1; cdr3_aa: CASSWGTENTEAFF; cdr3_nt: TGTGCCAGCAGTTGGGGGACAGAGAACACTGAAGCTTTCTTT
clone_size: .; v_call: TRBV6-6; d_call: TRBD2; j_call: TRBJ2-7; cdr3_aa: CASTPGGGSHEQYF; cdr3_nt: TGTGCCAGCACCCCCGGGGGGGGTTCCCACGAGCAGTACTTC
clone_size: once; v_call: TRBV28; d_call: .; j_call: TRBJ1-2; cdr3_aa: CASSTGSGYTF; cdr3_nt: TGTGCCAGCAGCACAGGGTCTGGCTACACCTTC
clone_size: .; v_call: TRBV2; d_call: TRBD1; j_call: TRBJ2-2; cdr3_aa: CASGGTGLFGELFF; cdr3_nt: TGTGCCAGCGGGGGGACAGGGCTTTTCGGGGAGCTGTTTTTT
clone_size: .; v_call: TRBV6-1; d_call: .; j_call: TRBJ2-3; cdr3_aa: CASSEDGRTDTQYF; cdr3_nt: TGTGCCAGCAGTGAGGACGGACGCACAGATACGCAGTATTTT
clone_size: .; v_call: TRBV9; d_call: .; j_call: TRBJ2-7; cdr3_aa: CASSFSSASSYEQYF; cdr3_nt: TGTGCCAGCAGCTTCAGTTCGGCGAGCTCCTACGAGCAGTACTTC
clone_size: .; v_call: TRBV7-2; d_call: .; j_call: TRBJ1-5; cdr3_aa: CASSLDGTDSRAQHF; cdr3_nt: TGTGCCAGCAGCTTAGACGGGACCGACTCAAGAGCCCAGCATTTT
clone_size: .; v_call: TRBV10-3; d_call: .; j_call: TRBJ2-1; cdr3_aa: CAISEGNEQFF; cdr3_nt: TGTGCCATCAGTGAGGGTAATGAGCAGTTCTTC
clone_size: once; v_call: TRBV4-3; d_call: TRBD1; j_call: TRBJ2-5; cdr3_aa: CASSRGTGRETQYF; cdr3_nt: TGCGCCAGCAGCCGGGGGACAGGGCGGGAGACCCAGTACTTC
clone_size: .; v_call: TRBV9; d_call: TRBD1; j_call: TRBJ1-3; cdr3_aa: CASSARDRHSGNTIYF; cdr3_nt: TGTGCCAGCAGCGCCAGGGACAGACACTCTGGAAACACCATATATTTT
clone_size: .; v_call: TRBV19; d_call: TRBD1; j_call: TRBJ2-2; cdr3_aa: CASRDRAMAGELFF; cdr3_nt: TGTGCCAGCCGGGACAGGGCTATGGCCGGGGAGCTGTTTTTT
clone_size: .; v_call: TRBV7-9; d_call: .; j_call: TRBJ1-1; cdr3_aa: CASSGGMNTEAFF; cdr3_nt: TGTGCCAGCAGCGGAGGGATGAACACTGAAGCTTTCTTT
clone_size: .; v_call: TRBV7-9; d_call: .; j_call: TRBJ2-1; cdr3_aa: CASSLGGAGSGTYNEQFF; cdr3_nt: TGTGCCAGCAGCTTAGGCGGGGCAGGGAGTGGGACCTACAATGAGCAGTTCTTC
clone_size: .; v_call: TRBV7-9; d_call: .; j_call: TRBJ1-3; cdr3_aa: CASSLRVSSGNTIYF; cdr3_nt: TGTGCCAGCAGCTTGAGGGTGAGCTCTGGAAACACCATATATTTT
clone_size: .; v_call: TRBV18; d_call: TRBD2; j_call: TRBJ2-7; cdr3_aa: CASSPRGSYEQYF; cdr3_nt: TGTGCCAGCTCCCCACGCGGGAGCTACGAGCAGTACTTC
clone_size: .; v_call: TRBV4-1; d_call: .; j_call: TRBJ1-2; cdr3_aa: CASSQDREFYGYTF; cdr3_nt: TGCGCCAGCAGCCAAGACAGGGAGTTCTATGGCTACACCTTC
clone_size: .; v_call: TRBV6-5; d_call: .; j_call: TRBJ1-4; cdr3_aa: CASSYQPQGPLEKLFF; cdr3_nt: TGTGCCAGCAGTTACCAACCACAGGGCCCCCTGGAAAAACTGTTTTTT
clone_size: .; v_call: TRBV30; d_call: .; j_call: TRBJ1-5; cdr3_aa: CAWSRSGGGDNQPQHF; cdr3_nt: TGTGCCTGGAGTCGTAGCGGAGGCGGCGACAATCAGCCCCAGCATTTT
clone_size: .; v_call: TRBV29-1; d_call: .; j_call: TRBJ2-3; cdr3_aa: CSVERGGSLVTDTQYF; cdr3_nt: TGCAGCGTTGAGAGGGGGGGATCCCTCGTCACAGATACGCAGTATTTT
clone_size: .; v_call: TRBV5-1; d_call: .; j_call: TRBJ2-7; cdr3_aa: CASSLGYEQYF; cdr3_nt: TGCGCCAGCAGCTTGGGGTACGAGCAGTACTTC
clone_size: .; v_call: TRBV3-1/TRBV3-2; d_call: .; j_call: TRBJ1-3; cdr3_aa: CASSANGNTIYF; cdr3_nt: TGTGCCAGCAGCGCAAACGGAAACACCATATATTTT
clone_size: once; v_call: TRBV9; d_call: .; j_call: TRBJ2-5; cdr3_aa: CASSVGAAETQYF; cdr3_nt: TGTGCCAGCAGCGTAGGTGCTGCAGAGACCCAGTACTTC
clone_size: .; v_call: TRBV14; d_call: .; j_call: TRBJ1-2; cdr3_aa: CASSQSHIYGYTF; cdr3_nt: TGTGCCAGCAGCCAAAGCCATATCTATGGCTACACCTTC
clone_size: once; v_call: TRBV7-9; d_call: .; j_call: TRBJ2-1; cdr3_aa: CASSLGMGQDYNEQFF; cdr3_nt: TGTGCCAGCAGCTTAGGAATGGGTCAGGACTACAATGAGCAGTTCTTC
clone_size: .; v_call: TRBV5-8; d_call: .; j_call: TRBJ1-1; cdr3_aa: CASSFRGAPNTEAFF; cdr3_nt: TGTGCCAGCAGCTTTCGCGGGGCCCCGAACACTGAAGCTTTCTTT
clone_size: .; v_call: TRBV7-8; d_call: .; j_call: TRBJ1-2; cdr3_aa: CASSAYRVSGYTF; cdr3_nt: TGTGCCAGCAGCGCATACAGGGTATCGGGCTACACCTTC
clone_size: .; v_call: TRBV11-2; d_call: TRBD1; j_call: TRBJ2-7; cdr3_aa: CASSLAGQGAYSYEQYF; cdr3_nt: TGTGCCAGCAGCTTAGCCGGACAGGGGGCGTATTCCTACGAGCAGTACTTC
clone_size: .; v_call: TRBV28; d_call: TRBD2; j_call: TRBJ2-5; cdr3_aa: CASSLGLAGPQETQYF; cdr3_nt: TGTGCCAGCAGCCTCGGACTAGCGGGCCCACAAGAGACCCAGTACTTC
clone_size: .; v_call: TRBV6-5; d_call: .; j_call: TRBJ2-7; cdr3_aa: CASRDSSYEQYF; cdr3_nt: TGTGCCAGCAGAGACAGCTCCTACGAGCAGTACTTC
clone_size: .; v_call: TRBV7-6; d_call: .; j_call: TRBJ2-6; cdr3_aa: CASTPGGPGANVLTF; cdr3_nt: TGTGCCAGCACCCCCGGCGGCCCTGGGGCCAACGTCCTGACTTTC
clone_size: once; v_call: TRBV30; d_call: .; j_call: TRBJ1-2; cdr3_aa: CAWSAGPLDGYTF; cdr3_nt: TGTGCCTGGAGTGCGGGACCGTTGGATGGCTACACCTTC
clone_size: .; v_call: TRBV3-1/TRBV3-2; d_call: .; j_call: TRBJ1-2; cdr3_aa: CASSQQGYGYTF; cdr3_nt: TGTGCCAGCAGTCAACAGGGCTATGGCTACACCTTC
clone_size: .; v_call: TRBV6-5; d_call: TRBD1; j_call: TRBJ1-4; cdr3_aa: CASSPWLDRDEKLFF; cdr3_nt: TGTGCCAGCAGTCCCTGGTTGGACAGGGATGAAAAACTGTTTTTT
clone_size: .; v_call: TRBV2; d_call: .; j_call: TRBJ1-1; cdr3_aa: CASRQNTEAFF; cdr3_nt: TGTGCCAGCAGGCAGAACACTGAAGCTTTCTTT
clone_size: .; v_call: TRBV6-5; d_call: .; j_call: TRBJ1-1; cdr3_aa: CASSYNLFWSNTEAFF; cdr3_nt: TGTGCCAGCAGTTATAACCTATTCTGGAGTAACACTGAAGCTTTCTTT
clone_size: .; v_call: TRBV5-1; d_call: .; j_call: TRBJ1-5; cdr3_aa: CASSLNNGLNNNQPQHF; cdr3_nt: TGCGCCAGCAGCTTGAACAATGGGCTGAACAACAATCAGCCCCAGCATTTT
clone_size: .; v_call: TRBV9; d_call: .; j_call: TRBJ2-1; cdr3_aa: CASSVLGSSYNEQFF; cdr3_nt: TGTGCCAGCAGCGTCCTGGGAAGCTCCTACAATGAGCAGTTCTTC
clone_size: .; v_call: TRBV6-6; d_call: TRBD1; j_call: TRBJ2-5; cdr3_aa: CASSYLRTGPQETQYF; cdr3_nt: TGTGCCAGCAGTTACTTGAGGACAGGGCCCCAAGAGACCCAGTACTTC
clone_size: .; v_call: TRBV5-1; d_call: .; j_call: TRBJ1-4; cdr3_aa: CASSLNPRNHEKLFF; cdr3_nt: TGCGCCAGCAGCTTGAATCCCCGGAACCATGAAAAACTGTTTTTT